The 25 T cell receptor beta chains given below trace back to one sample, sequenced in a study of metastatic and nonmetastatic thyroid tumors. TCRdb re-called the PCR reads through MiXCR. The sample contains approximately 8,400 clones, roughly 40% of which appear only once. All patients were treatment-naive before thyroid surgery. Sequenced material: tumor tissue. Receptors originate from a male donor with papillary thyroid cancer or a benign thyroid nodule (not recorded which). Some clones in this sample may be carry-over from other donors' samples.

The chain joins TRBV11-3 to TRBJ2-7; D remains ambiguous. V lost 4 bases, J lost 6 bases, and 7 bases lay in between. Germline V gives CDR1 SGHNT, CDR2 YENEEA. The CDR3 covers 11 residues. The CDR3 region is CASSWAGEQYF. In nucleotides, the CDR3 is TGTGCCAGCAGCTGGGCTGGCGAGCAGTACTTC.

This clone has a handful of counts. The V gene is TRBV6-4, the J gene TRBJ1-1; TRBD1 matches 7 bases. V lost 3 bases to trimming and J lost 6 bases; unmatched junction nucleotides: 7. Germline V gene sequence: CDR1 MRHNA, CDR2 SNTAGT. This CDR3 region has 14 residues. The CDR3 region is CASSEQGQTPEAFF. CDR3 bases: TGTGCCAGCAGTGAACAGGGACAGACTCCTGAAGCTTTCTTT.

The chain links TRBV6-1 to TRBJ1-6, with 8 nucleotides matching TRBD1. The trim removed 10 bases at V and 7 bases at J, leaving 6 bases unmatched. CDR1 is MNHNS and CDR2 is SASEGT in the germline V gene. This CDR3 is built from 13 residues. CDR3 coding DNA: TGTGCCACCGGACAGGGTTCGAATTCACCCCTCCACTTT. Its protein is CATGQGSNSPLHF.

The J gene is TRBJ1-1, the V gene TRBV2; D is uncertain. The V gene's germline CDR1 is SNHLY and CDR2 FYNNEI. Trimming pared 7 bases from V and 6 bases from J, leaving 12 bases between. This CDR3 contains 12 residues. CDR3 sequence: CASNPRDSEAFF. In DNA form, the CDR3 reads TGTGCCAGCAATCCGCGGGATTCTGAAGCTTTCTTT.

This clone was counted between two and nine times. J is TRBJ2-7 and V is TRBV10-3; 7 positions match TRBD2. Looked up from germline, CDR1 is ENHRY and CDR2 is SYGVKD. With V trimmed by 2 bases and J by 0 bases, 7 bases remained unmatched. The CDR3 loop spans 16 amino acids. CDR3 DNA sequence: TGTGCCATCAGTGAGCTGGCGGGAGCGGACTCCTACGAGCAGTACTTC. It is translated as CAISELAGADSYEQYF.

For this clone: At one end the junction does not follow the germline gene, possibly because of a read error. This sequence joins TRBV12-3 or TRBV12-4 and TRBJ1-5; D is ambiguous. The CDR3 contains 14 residues. The CDR3 loop reads CVSSLEGPNQPQHF. Written as DNA, the CDR3 is TGTGTCAGCAGTTTAGAGGGTCCCAATCAGCCCCAGCATTTT.

The genes are TRBV7-6 and TRBJ1-1, with TRBD1 identical over 11 bases. The CDR3 sequence is 16 residues long. Losses at the gene ends were 5 bases for V and 0 bases for J; bases not matched to a gene: 5. From germline, CDR1 is SGHVS and CDR2 FNYEAQ. CDR3 in amino acids: CASSIGTGGMNTEAFF. Here the CDR3 DNA reads TGTGCCAGCAGCATCGGGACAGGGGGTATGAACACTGAAGCTTTCTTT.

This sequence joins TRBV27 and TRBJ2-7, with D tentatively TRBD1 (6 bases). Germline V lookup: CDR1 MNHEY, CDR2 SMNVEV (reference sequence). The V end lost 5 bases, the J end lost 3 bases, and 11 bases lay between the germline ends. This CDR3 has 13 residues. The CDR3 DNA sequence: TGTGCCAGCAGTCCGTACAGGGACTACGAGCAGTACTTC. Protein: CASSPYRDYEQYF.

This rearrangement joins TRBV3-1 to TRBJ2-5; no reliable D call. The CDR3 is 12 amino acids. The germline CDR1 and CDR2 sequences are LGHDT and YNNKEL (reference sequence). Trimming removed 0 bases at V and 7 bases at J, with 6 bases between. Here the CDR3 reads CASSQEDGTQYF. In nucleotides, the CDR3 is TGTGCCAGCAGCCAAGAGGATGGGACCCAGTACTTC.

This chain joins TRBV28 and TRBJ2-6; a possible D gene is TRBD2 (5 bases). Per the germline V gene, CDR1 is MDHEN and CDR2 is SYDVKM. The V end lost 5 bases, the J end lost 2 bases, and 10 bases lay between the germline ends. The CDR3 is 15 residues long. The CDR3: CASSPVGAGANVLTF. As DNA, the CDR3 is TGTGCCAGCAGTCCCGTCGGGGCTGGGGCCAACGTCCTGACTTTC.

J is TRBJ1-5 and V is TRBV9; no reliable D call. V was trimmed by 3 bases and J by 6 bases, leaving 13 bases between them. CDR3 length: 14 amino acids. Germline lookup yields CDR1 SGDLS and CDR2 YYNGEE. CDR3 loop: CASSGAQFGQPQHF. The CDR3 coding sequence is TGTGCCAGCAGCGGGGCACAGTTCGGTCAGCCCCAGCATTTT.

The rearrangement links TRBV28 to TRBJ2-3; D gene ambiguous. The germline CDR1 and CDR2 sequences are MDHEN and SYDVKM. The CDR3 runs to 14 residues. Trimming took 7 bases from V and 6 from J, leaving 17 bases between them. CDR3: CASILGSGSDTQYF. The CDR3 DNA sequence: TGTGCCAGCATCCTAGGGTCCGGGTCCGATACGCAGTATTTT.

This clone was observed a handful of times. V usage is TRBV6-2 or TRBV6-3 and J usage is TRBJ2-7; no reliable D call. CDR3 size: 13 residues. CDR1 and CDR2 from the germline V gene are MNHEY and SVGEGT. Trimming took 7 bases from V and 6 from J, leaving 16 bases between them. CDR3 sequence (DNA): TGTGCCAGCAATCGACGGAACCCGACCGAGCAGTACTTC. This translates into CASNRRNPTEQYF.

This clone has a handful of counts. The CDR3 sequence is CASSEAPGPLYEQYF. Written as DNA, the CDR3 is TGTGCCAGCAGTGAAGCCCCGGGACCTCTCTACGAGCAGTACTTC. This chain joins TRBV2 and TRBJ2-7; D tentatively fits TRBD1 or TRBD2 (5 bases each). The CDR3 is 15 residues long. V lost 0 bases and J lost 3, with 12 bases in between. The germline CDR1 and CDR2 sequences are SNHLY and FYNNEI.

The chain uses TRBV11-2 and TRBJ2-3; 8 bases agree with TRBD2. V shed 1 base, J shed 4 bases, and the junction held 4 bases outside the gene matches. CDR3 size: 15 residues. In germline, CDR1 is SGHAT, CDR2 FQNNGV. The CDR3 DNA follows: TGTGCCAGCAGCTTAGTGGGGACTAGAGCAGATACGCAGTATTTT. It encodes CASSLVGTRADTQYF.

The chain links TRBV29-1 to TRBJ1-2; D possibly corresponds to TRBD1 (5 bases). Trimming left V 5 bases short and J 0 bases short, with 10 bases between. Looked up from germline, CDR1 is SQVTM and CDR2 is ANQGSEA. CDR3 length: 13 residues. This chain's CDR3 is CSVLGGTNYGYTF. The CDR3 DNA follows: TGCAGCGTTTTGGGGGGAACTAACTATGGCTACACCTTC.

This clone has a count of ten or more. The chain carries TRBV5-4 and TRBJ1-1; D is unresolved. The CDR3 runs to 12 residues. The germline gives CDR1 SGHNT, CDR2 YYREEE (reference sequence). The V and J ends lost 2 bases and 4 bases respectively, with 6 bases between them. This chain's CDR3 is CASSFGSTEAFF. Written as DNA, the CDR3 is TGTGCCAGCAGCTTCGGCAGCACTGAAGCTTTCTTT.

Remarks on this clone: At one end the junction does not follow the germline gene, possibly because of a read error. The chain combines TRBV5-8 with TRBJ1-1, with no clear D. Germline CDR1 and CDR2: SGHTS and YDEGEE. The CDR3 has 14 amino acids. The CDR3 DNA reads as TGTGCCAGCAGGGGCGGGGTGGCGAACACTGAAGCGTCCTTT. Translated, it gives CASRGGVANTEASF.

This clone was counted a few times. This rearrangement joins TRBV27 to TRBJ2-2, with 7 nucleotides matching TRBD1. Looked up from germline, CDR1 is MNHEY and CDR2 is SMNVEV (reference sequence). Trimming at V came to 2 bases and at J to 3 bases, leaving 6 bases not matched to a gene. This CDR3 region has 16 residues. CDR3 region: CASSLKQGLDTGELFF. As DNA, the CDR3 is TGTGCCAGCAGTTTAAAACAGGGGCTGGACACCGGGGAGCTGTTTTTT.

The chain carries TRBV20-1 and TRBJ2-7; either TRBD1 or TRBD2 may fit D (6 bases each). Between the trimmed V and J ends, which lost 1 base and 6 bases, there was a span of 10 bases. Germline CDR1 reads DFQATT; CDR2 reads SNEGSKA (reference sequence). The CDR3 sequence is 12 residues long. The chain's CDR3 is CSARVGGREQYF. CDR3 DNA sequence: TGCAGTGCTAGAGTCGGGGGCCGCGAGCAGTACTTC.

By sample share, this clone is medium-sized. The chain uses TRBV19 and TRBJ1-1; D might be TRBD1 (5 bases). With 8 bases removed from V and 2 bases from J, the gap between germline ends came to 12 bases. The CDR3 consists of 13 residues. Germline V gives CDR1 LNHDA, CDR2 SQIVND (reference sequence). CDR3 region: CASHWGLNTEAFF. The CDR3 nucleotides read TGTGCCAGTCATTGGGGGTTAAACACTGAAGCTTTCTTT.

The gene calls are TRBV7-2 and TRBJ2-2; the D is unclear. CDR3 length: 13 residues. Trimming pared 5 bases from V and 4 bases from J, leaving 8 bases between. Germline loops: CDR1 SGHTA, CDR2 FQGNSA. In DNA, the CDR3 is TGTGCCAGCAGCCGAGGAGTCACCGGGGAGCTGTTTTTT. Residues: CASSRGVTGELFF.

This clone was seen a handful of times. The chain carries TRBV24-1 and TRBJ2-7; D is unresolved. The length of the CDR3 is 16 residues. Germline CDR1 KGHDR, CDR2 SFDVKD. Trimming removed 2 bases from V and 5 bases from J, with 18 bases in between. The CDR3 DNA is TGTGCCACCAGTGATTCCTCGTTTGTGGAGTCCCACGAGCAGTACTTC. It codes for CATSDSSFVESHEQYF.

The chain recombines TRBV20-1 with TRBJ1-2; no clear D. Germline-derived CDR1 and CDR2 are DFQATT and SNEGSKA (reference sequence). There are 13 residues in the CDR3. Between the trimmed V and J ends, which lost 3 bases and 5 bases, there was a span of 13 bases. CDR3 sequence: CSASPPAAYGYTF. In nucleotides, the CDR3 is TGCAGTGCTAGTCCTCCGGCAGCGTATGGCTACACCTTC.

This clone has just a few counts. The gene calls are TRBV2 and TRBJ1-2; 11 bases are a match to TRBD1. V shed 6 bases and J 5 bases; nucleotides not matched to a gene: 5. Germline values: CDR1 SNHLY, CDR2 FYNNEI. This CDR3 spans 14 amino acids. The CDR3 DNA follows: TGTGCCAGCAGGCTCGGACAGGGGGCTTATGGCTACACCTTC. Translated: CASRLGQGAYGYTF.